This T cell receptor beta chain was found in a study of T cell repertoires in cytomegalovirus infection. In the study overall: Based on public TCR beta signatures, there were indications of CMV infection and of a matching HLA type.

CDR3 size: 13 residues. V dropped 8 bases and J dropped 1 base, with 11 bases sitting between them. Germline V CDR1 and CDR2: WSHSY, SAAADI. TCRdb called the reads again in MiXCR, with one record for every CDR3 protein. The data show 450,000 to 600,000 distinct CDR3 sequences, about 33% seen once. In its sample, this clonotype was seen a few times. What it binds is not known. The sequencing used cultured PBMCs, collected from culture after CMV antigen stimulation. The chain uses TRBV10-2 and TRBJ2-5; D gene uncertain. The receptor's source is a human donor in good health (CMV status not recorded). Some clones in this sample may be carry-over from other donors' samples. CDR3 in DNA: TGCGCCAGCGCCCGGCACACCCAAGAGACCCAGTACTTC. Translation: CASARHTQETQYF.